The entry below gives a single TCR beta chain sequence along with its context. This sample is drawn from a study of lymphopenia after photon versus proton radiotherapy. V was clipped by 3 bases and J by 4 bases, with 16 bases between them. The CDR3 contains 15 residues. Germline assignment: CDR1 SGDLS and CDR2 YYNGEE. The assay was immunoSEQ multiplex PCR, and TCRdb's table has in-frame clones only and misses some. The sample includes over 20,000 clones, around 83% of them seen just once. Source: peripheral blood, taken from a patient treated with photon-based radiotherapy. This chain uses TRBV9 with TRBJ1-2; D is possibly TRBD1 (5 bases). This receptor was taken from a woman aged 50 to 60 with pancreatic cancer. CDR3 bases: TGTGCCAGCAGCGACCGGGACCCAATGCCCTATGGCTACACCTTC. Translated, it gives CASSDRDPMPYGYTF.